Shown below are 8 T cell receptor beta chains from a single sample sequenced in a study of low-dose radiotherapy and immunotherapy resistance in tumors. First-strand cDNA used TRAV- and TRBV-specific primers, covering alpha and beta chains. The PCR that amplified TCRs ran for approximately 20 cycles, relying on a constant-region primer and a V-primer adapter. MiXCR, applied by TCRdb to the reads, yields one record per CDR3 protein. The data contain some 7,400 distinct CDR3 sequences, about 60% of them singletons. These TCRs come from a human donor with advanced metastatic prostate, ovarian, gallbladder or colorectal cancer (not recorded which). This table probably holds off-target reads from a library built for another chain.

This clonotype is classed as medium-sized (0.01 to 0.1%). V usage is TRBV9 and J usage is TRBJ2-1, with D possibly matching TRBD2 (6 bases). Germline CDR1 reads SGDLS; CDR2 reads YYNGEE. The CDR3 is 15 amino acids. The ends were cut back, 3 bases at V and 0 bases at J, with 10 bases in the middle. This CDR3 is CASSGYGSSYNEQFF. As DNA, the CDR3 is TGTGCCAGCAGCGGATACGGGAGCTCCTACAATGAGCAGTTCTTC. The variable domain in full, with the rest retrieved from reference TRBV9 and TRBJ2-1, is DSGVTQTPKHLITATGQRVTLRCSPRSGDLSVYWYQQSLDQGLQFLIQYYNGEERAKGNILERFSAQQFPDLHSELNLSSLELGDSALYFCASSGYGSSYNEQFFGPGTRLTVL.

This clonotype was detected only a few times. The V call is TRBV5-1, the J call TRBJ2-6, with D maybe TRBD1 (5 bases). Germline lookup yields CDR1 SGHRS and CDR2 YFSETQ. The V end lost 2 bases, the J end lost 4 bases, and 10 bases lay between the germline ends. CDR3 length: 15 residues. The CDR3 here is CASSFQGTGANVLTF. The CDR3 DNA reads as TGCGCCAGCAGCTTCCAGGGTACCGGGGCCAACGTCCTGACTTTC.

As DNA, the CDR3 is TGTGCCAGCAGTGGCCGGGACAGGGTTGAAGCTTTCTTT. This sequence encodes CASSGRDRVEAFF. The rearrangement uses TRBV12-3 or TRBV12-4 and TRBJ1-1, with 9 bases fitting TRBD1. V dropped 5 bases and J dropped 7; count of bases not matched to a gene: 5. There are 13 residues in the CDR3.

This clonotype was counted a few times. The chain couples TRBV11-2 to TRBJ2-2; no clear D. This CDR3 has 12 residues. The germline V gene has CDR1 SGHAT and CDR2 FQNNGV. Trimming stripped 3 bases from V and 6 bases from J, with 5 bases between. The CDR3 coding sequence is TGTGCCAGCAGCTTTGCCTCCGGGGAGCTGTTTTTT. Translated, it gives CASSFASGELFF.

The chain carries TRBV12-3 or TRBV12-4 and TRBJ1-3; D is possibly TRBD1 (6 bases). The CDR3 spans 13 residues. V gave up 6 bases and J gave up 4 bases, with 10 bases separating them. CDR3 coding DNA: TGTGCCAGCAGGGACAGCGGCGGAAACACCATATATTTT. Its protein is CASRDSGGNTIYF.

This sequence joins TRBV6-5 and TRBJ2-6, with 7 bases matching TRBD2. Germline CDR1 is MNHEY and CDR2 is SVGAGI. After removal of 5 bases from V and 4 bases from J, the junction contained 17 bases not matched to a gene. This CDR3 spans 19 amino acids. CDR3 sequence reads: CASSRKSSGAWSGANVLTF. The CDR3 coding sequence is TGTGCCAGCAGTCGTAAATCTAGCGGAGCTTGGTCGGGGGCCAACGTCCTGACTTTC.

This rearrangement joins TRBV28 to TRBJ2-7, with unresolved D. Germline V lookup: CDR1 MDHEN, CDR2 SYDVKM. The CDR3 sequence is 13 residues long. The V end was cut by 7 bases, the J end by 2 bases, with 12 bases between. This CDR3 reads CASNVEGPYEQYF. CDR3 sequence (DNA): TGTGCCAGCAATGTTGAAGGTCCCTACGAGCAGTACTTC.

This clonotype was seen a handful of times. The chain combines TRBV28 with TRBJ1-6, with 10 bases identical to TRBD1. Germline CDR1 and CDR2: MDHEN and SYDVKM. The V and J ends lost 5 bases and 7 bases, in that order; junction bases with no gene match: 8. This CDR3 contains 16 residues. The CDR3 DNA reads TGTGCCAGCAGTCCCGACAGGGGGCCCGTGAATTCACCCCTCCACTTT. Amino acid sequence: CASSPDRGPVNSPLHF.